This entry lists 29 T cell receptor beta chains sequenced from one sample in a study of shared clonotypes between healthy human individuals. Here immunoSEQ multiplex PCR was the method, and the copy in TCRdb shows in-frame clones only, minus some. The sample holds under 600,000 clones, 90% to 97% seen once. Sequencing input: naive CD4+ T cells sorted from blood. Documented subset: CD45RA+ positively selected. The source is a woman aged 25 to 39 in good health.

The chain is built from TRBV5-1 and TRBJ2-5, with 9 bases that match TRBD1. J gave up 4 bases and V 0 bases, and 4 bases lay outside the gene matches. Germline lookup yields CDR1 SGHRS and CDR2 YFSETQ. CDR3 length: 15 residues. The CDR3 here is CASSLGTGGAETQYF. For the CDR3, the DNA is TGCGCCAGCAGCTTGGGAACAGGGGGCGCAGAGACCCAGTACTTC.

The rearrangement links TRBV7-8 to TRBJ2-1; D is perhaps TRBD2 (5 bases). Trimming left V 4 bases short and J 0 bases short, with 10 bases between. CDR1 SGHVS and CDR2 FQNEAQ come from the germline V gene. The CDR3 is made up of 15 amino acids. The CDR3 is CASSYRRDSYNEQFF. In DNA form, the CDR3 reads TGTGCCAGCAGCTACCGCCGGGACTCCTACAATGAGCAGTTCTTC.

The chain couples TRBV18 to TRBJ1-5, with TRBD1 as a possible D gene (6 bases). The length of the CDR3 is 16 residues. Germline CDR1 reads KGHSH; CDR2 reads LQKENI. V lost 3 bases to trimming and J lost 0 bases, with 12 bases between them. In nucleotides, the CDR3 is TGTGCCAGCTCACCTACGGGACAAAGTAGCAATCAGCCCCAGCATTTT. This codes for CASSPTGQSSNQPQHF.

As DNA, the CDR3 is TGTGCCAGCAGCCCTGACGGTGGCAATCAGCCCCAGCATTTT. It specifies CASSPDGGNQPQHF. The J gene is TRBJ1-5, the V gene TRBV6-6; D uncertain. Trimming took off 6 bases at V and 2 bases at J, with 11 bases between the two ends. From germline, CDR1 is MNHNY and CDR2 SVGAGI (reference sequence). CDR3 length: 14 amino acids.

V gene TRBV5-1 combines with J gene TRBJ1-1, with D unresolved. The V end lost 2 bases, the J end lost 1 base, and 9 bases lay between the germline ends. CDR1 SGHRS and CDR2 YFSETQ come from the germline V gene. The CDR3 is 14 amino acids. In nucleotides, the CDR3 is TGCGCCAGCAGCTTCCTTGATAGGAACACTGAAGCTTTCTTT. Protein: CASSFLDRNTEAFF.

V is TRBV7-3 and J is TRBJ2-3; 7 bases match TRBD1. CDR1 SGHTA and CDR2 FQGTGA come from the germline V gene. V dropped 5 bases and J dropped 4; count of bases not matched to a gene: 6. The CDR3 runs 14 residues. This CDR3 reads CASSTGQVPDTQYF. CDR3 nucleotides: TGTGCCAGCAGCACCGGACAGGTACCAGATACGCAGTATTTT.

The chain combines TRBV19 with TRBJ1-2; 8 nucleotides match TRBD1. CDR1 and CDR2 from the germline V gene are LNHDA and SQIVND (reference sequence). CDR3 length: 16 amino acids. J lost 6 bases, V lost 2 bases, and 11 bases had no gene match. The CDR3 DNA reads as TGTGCCAGTAGTATATATGTGACAGGGACAGGCAATGGCTACACCTTC. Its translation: CASSIYVTGTGNGYTF. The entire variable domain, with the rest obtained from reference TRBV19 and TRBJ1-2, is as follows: DGGITQSPKYLFRKEGQNVTLSCEQNLNHDAMYWYRQDPGQGLRLIYYSQIVNDFQKGDIAEGYSVSREKKESFPLTVTSAQKNPTAFYLCASSIYVTGTGNGYTFGSGTRLTVV.

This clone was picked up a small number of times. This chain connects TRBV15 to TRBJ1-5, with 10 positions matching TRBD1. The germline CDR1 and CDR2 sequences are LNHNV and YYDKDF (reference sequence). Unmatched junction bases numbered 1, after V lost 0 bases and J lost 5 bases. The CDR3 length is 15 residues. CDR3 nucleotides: TGTGCCACCAGCAGAGATGGGACAGGGGATCAGCCCCAGCATTTT. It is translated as CATSRDGTGDQPQHF.

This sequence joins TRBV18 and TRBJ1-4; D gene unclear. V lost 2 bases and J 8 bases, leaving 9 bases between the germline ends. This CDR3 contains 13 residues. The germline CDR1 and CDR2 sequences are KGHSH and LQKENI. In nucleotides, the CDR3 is TGTGCCAGCTCACCATCCAGCCCCGAAAAACTGTTTTTT. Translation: CASSPSSPEKLFF.

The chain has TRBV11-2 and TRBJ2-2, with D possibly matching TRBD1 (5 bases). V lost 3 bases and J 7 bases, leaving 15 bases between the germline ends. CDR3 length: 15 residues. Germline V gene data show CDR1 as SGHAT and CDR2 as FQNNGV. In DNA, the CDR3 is TGTGCCAGCAGCTTTCTAGGGGCGCGAAACGGGGAGCTGTTTTTT. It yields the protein CASSFLGARNGELFF.

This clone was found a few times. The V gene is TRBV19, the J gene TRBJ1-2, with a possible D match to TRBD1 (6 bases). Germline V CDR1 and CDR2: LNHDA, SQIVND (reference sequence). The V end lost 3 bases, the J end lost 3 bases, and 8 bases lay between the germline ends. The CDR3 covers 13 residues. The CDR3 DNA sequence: TGTGCCAGTAGTATGGGGGGGCACTATGGCTACACCTTC. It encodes CASSMGGHYGYTF.

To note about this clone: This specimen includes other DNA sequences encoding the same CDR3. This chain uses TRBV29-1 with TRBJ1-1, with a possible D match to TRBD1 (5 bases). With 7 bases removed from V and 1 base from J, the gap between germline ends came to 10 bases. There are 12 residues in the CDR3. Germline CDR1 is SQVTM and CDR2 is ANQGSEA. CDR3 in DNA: TGCAGCGGTGGGACGGCGAACACTGAAGCTTTCTTT. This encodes CSGGTANTEAFF.

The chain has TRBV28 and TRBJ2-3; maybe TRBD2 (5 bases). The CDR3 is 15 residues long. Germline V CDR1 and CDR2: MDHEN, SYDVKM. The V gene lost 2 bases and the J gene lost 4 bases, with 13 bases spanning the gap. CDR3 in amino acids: CASSLPRDGADTQYF. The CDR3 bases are TGTGCCAGCAGTTTACCGAGGGATGGGGCAGATACGCAGTATTTT.

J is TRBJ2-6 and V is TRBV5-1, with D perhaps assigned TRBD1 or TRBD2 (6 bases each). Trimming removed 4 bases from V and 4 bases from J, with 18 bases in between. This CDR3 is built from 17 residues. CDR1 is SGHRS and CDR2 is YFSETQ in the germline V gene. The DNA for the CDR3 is TGCGCCAGCAGCCGAATGGTAGGGGGGCCCGGGGCCAACGTCCTGACTTTC. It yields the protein CASSRMVGGPGANVLTF.

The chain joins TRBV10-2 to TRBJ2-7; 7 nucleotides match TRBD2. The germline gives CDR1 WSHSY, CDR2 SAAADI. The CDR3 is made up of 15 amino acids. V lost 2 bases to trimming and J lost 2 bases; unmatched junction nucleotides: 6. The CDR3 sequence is CASSEPGTTPYEQYF. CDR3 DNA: TGCGCCAGCAGTGAGCCCGGGACTACTCCCTACGAGCAGTACTTC.

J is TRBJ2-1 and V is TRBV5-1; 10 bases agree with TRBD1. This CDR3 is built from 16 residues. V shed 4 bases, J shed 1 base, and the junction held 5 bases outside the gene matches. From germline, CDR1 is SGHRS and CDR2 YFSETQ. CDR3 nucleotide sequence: TGCGCCAGCAGCGTAGGACAGGGGGTATCCTACAATGAGCAGTTCTTC. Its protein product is CASSVGQGVSYNEQFF.

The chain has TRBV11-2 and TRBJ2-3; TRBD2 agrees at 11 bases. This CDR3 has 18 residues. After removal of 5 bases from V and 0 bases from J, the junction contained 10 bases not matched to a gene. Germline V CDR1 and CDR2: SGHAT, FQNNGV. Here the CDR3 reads CASSQEGRTSGSTDTQYF. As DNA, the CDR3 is TGTGCCAGCAGCCAAGAAGGGAGGACTAGCGGGAGCACAGATACGCAGTATTTT.

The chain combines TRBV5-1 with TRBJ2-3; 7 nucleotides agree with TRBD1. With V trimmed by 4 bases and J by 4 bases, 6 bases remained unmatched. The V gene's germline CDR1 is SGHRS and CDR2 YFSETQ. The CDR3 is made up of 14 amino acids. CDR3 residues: CASSVRQGSDTQYF. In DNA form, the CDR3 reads TGCGCCAGCAGCGTAAGACAGGGATCAGATACGCAGTATTTT.

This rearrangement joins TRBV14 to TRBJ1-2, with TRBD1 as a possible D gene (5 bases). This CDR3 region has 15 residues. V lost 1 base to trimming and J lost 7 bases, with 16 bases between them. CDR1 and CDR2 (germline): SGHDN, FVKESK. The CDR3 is CASSQVTGTFLGYTF. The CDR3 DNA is TGTGCCAGCAGCCAAGTCACGGGGACTTTTCTTGGCTACACCTTC. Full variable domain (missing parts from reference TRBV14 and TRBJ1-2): EAGVTQFPSHSVIEKGQTVTLRCDPISGHDNLYWYRRVMGKEIKFLLHFVKESKQDESGMPNNRFLAERTGGTYSTLKVQPAELEDSGVYFCASSQVTGTFLGYTFGSGTRLTVV.

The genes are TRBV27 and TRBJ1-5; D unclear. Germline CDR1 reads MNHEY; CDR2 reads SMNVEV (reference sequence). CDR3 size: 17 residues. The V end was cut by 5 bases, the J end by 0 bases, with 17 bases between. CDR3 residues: CASSPFIGRYSNQPQHF. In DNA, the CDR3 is TGTGCCAGCAGTCCCTTTATAGGGAGGTATAGCAATCAGCCCCAGCATTTT.

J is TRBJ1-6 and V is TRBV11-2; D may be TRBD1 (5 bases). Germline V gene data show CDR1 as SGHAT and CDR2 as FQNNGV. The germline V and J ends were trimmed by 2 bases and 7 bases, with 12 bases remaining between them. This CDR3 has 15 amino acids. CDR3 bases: TGTGCCAGCAGCTTATTATTGGGGGTAAATTCACCCCTCCACTTT. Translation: CASSLLLGVNSPLHF.

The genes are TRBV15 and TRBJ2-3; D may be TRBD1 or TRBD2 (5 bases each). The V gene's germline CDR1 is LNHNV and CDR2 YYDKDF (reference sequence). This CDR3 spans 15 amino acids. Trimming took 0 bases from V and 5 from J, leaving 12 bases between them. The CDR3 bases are TGTGCCACCAGCAGAGATCCCGGGGCGGGAGATACGCAGTATTTT. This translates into CATSRDPGAGDTQYF.

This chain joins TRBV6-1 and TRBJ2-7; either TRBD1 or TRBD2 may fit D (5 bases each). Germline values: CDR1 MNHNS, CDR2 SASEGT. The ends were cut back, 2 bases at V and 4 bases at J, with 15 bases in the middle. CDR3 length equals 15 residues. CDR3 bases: TGTGCCAGCAGTGAAACGTATTATGGGGGTTACGAGCAGTACTTC. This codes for CASSETYYGGYEQYF.

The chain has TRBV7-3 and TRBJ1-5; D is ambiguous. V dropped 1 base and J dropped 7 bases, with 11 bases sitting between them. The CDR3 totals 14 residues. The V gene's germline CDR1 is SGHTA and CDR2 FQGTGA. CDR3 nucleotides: TGTGCCAGCAGCTTAAGGGTTAAGGGCCAGCCCCAGCATTTT. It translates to CASSLRVKGQPQHF.

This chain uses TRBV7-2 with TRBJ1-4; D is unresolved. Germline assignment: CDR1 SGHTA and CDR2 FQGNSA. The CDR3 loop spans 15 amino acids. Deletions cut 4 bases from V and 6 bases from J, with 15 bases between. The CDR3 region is CASSSPSLIHEKLFF. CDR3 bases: TGTGCCAGCAGCTCCCCCAGTTTAATTCATGAAAAACTGTTTTTT.

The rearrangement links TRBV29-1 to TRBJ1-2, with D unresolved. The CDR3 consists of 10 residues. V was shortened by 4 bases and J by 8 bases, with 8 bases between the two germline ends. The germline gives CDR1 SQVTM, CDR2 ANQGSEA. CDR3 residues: CSVVGKGYTF. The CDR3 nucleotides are TGCAGCGTTGTAGGAAAGGGCTACACCTTC.

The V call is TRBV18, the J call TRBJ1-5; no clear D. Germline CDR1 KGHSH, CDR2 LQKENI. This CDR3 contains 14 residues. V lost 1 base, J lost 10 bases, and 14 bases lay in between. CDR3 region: CASSPRGSDGPQHF. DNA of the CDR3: TGTGCCAGCTCACCACGGGGATCAGACGGTCCCCAGCATTTT.

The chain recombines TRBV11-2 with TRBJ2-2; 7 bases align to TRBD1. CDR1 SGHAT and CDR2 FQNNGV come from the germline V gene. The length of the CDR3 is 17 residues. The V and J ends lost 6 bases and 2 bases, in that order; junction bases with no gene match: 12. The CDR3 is CASRGWTGTANTGELFF. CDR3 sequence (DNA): TGTGCCAGCAGGGGGTGGACCGGGACAGCAAACACCGGGGAGCTGTTTTTT.

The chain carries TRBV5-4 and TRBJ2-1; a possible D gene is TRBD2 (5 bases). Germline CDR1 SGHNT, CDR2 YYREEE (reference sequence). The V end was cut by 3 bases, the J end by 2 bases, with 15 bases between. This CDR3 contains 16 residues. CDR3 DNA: TGTGCCAGCAGCTCCCGACGCGGGTTGACCTACAATGAGCAGTTCTTC. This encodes CASSSRRGLTYNEQFF.